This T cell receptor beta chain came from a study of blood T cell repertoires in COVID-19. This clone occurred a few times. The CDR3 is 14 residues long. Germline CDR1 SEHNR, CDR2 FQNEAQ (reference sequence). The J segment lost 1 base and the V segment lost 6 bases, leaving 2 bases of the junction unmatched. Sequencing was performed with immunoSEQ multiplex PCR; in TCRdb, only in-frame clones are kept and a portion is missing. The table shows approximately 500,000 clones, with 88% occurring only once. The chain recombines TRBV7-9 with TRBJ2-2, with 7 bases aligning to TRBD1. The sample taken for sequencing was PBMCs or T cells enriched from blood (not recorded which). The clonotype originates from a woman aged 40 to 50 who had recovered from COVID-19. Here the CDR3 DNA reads TGTGCCAGCAGAAACAGGGGGAACACCGGGGAGCTGTTTTTT. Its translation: CASRNRGNTGELFF. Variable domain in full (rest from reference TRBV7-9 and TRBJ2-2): DTGVSQNPRHKITKRGQNVTFRCDPISEHNRLYWYRQTLGQGPEFLTYFQNEAQLEKSRLLSDRFSAERPKGSFSTLEIQRTEQGDSAMYLCASRNRGNTGELFFGEGSRLTVL.